This T cell receptor (beta chain) was found in a study of blood T cell repertoires in COVID-19. Study-wide context: Material from acute and convalescent COVID-19 was sourced from the United States, Italy and Spain. The cDNA or gDNA used as material had been derived from T cells, B-cell-depleted T cells, or PBMCs.

The CDR3 sequence is 15 residues long. Original processing notes: Estimates of nucleated cell counts were drawn from the amplification of reference gene primers. Profiling relied on immunoSEQ multiplex PCR, and the TCRdb table lists in-frame clones only, not all of them. The V and J calls and clone size are taken from that table; D and trimming were inferred from the DNA. The table shows approximately 120,000 clones, with 70% to 85% occurring only once. The chain uses TRBV21-1 and TRBJ1-5. TRBV21-1 is noted as a pseudogene. The sequencing input was peripheral blood. This TCR came from a woman older than 75 with active or convalescent COVID-19. CDR3 nucleotides: TGTGCCAGCAGCAAAGTATACCTCCCGGGGCAGCCCCAGCATTTT. Amino acid sequence: CASSKVYLPGQPQHF.